This TCR beta chain was found in a study of cytomegalovirus exposure and HLA in healthy donors. Overall study findings and caveats: In an earlier analysis, productive rearrangement rates for most beta V segments clustered near 87% or 30%. The Asian-associated ancestry cluster reportedly had fewer N-insertions than the approximately 690-donor mean in a later analysis.

The PCR employed 60 Vbeta primers together with 13 Jbeta primers. The method was immunoSEQ multiplex PCR; TCRdb's version includes in-frame clones alone and lacks a portion of them. The table lists around 100,000 clones, 65% to 80% of them singletons. The CDR3 has 14 amino acids. Germline CDR1 MNHNY, CDR2 SVGAGI (reference sequence). Of note for this clone: The antigen remains unidentified. A junction boundary mismatches the germline segment, possibly from a read error.

The sequence came from a woman between 18 and 30 years old in good health and CMV-seropositive. The sequencing sample was made of PBMCs. The rearrangement joins TRBV6-6 to TRBJ1-2, with D maybe TRBD1 (6 bases). The CDR3 here is CASSGNRVNYGYTF. CDR3 coding DNA: TGTGCAAGCAGTGGGAACAGGGTTAACTATGGCTACACCTTC.